Listed here are 10 T cell receptor beta chains from one sample, sequenced in a study of Graves' ophthalmopathy and Graves' hyperthyroidism. As the template, RNA transcripts were used to amplify TCR beta CDR3 regions. Second-round multiplex PCR followed a first-round RT-PCR using HTBI primers. MiXCR was run by TCRdb on the multiplex PCR reads, yielding one entry per CDR3 protein. The sample lists roughly 380,000 distinct CDR3 sequences; 15% were seen once. Sequencing was done on a sample of peripheral blood. The receptors stem from a woman in her late teens or twenties with stable Graves' hyperthyroidism.

This clonotype was seen at least ten times. The chain couples TRBV20-1 to TRBJ1-1; possibly TRBD1 for D (6 bases). This CDR3 comprises 15 residues. Trimming shortened V by 5 bases and J by 0 bases, and 16 bases separated the two germline ends. Germline V gene data show CDR1 as DFQATT and CDR2 as SNEGSKA (reference sequence). CDR3 coding DNA: TGCAGTGCTGGTGAGGGGGTATTGATGAACACTGAAGCTTTCTTT. Translating it yields CSAGEGVLMNTEAFF.

At least ten counts were recorded for this clonotype. The genes are TRBV15 and TRBJ1-6; 7 bases match TRBD1. The CDR3 totals 14 residues. The V gene end was trimmed by 0 bases and the J gene end by 7 bases; junction bases not matched to a gene: 0. Germline CDR1 and CDR2: LNHNV and YYDKDF (reference sequence). The DNA of the CDR3 is TGTGCCACCAGCAGAGACAGGGGGAATTCACCCCTCCACTTT. Protein product: CATSRDRGNSPLHF.

The rearrangement links TRBV16 to TRBJ2-5, with a possible D match to TRBD1 (5 bases). The V gene lost 3 bases and the J gene lost 1 base, with 9 bases spanning the gap. Germline V gene data show CDR1 as KGHSY and CDR2 as FQNENV. The CDR3 is 14 amino acids. The CDR3 here is CASSHLTAQETQYF. CDR3 DNA: TGTGCCAGCAGCCACCTGACAGCCCAAGAGACCCAGTACTTC.

This clonotype was found many times. V is TRBV20-1 and J is TRBJ1-6, with D perhaps matching TRBD1 (6 bases). This CDR3 is built from 16 residues. V was cut by 5 bases and J by 7 bases, with 21 bases left in between. Germline CDR1 and CDR2: DFQATT and SNEGSKA (reference sequence). The CDR3 spells CSAPLGGFEANSPLHF. In DNA form, the CDR3 reads TGCAGTGCTCCCTTGGGGGGCTTTGAGGCAAATTCACCCCTCCACTTT.

This clonotype was seen once. At one end, the junction sequence differs from germline, possibly due to a read error. The chain employs TRBV24-1 and TRBJ2-7; D remains unclear. This CDR3 contains 14 residues. CDR1 KGHDR and CDR2 SFDVKD come from the germline V gene. For the CDR3, the DNA is TGTGCCAGCAGTTTGGGGTTCTGGGCCTACGAGCAGTACTTC. Translation gives CASSLGFWAYEQYF.

The gene calls are TRBV6-1 and TRBJ2-2, with TRBD2 matching over 7 bases. V was clipped by 7 bases and J by 4 bases; unmatched bases: 6. CDR3 length equals 14 residues. CDR1 is MNHNS, CDR2 SASEGT, per germline. The CDR3 loop reads CASNEGLPTGELFF. CDR3 in DNA: TGTGCCAGCAACGAGGGACTACCCACCGGGGAGCTGTTTTTT.

This clonotype was seen ten or more times. V and J are TRBV5-1 and TRBJ1-2; TRBD1 might be the D (5 bases). Germline V gives CDR1 SGHRS, CDR2 YFSETQ. Trimming left V 3 bases short and J 4 bases short, with 10 bases between. The CDR3 is made up of 13 amino acids. This chain's CDR3 is CASSWEGSYGYTF. DNA for the CDR3: TGCGCCAGCAGCTGGGAGGGGAGCTATGGCTACACCTTC.

This clonotype was recorded at least ten times. CDR3 sequence (DNA): TGTGCCAGCACCGGATACAAAGACAGGGCCCAACAAGAGACCCAGTACTTC. Residues: CASTGYKDRAQQETQYF. The chain joins TRBV6-2 or TRBV6-3 to TRBJ2-5, with TRBD1 matching over 7 bases. Germline CDR1 reads MNHEY; CDR2 reads SVGEGT. This CDR3 is 17 amino acids long. Unmatched junction bases numbered 16, after V lost 7 bases and J lost 2 bases.

The rearrangement uses TRBV9 and TRBJ1-1; TRBD1 is a possible D gene (5 bases). The CDR3 extends over 16 amino acids. Trimming removed 0 bases from V and 4 bases from J, with 16 bases in between. Germline V gives CDR1 SGDLS, CDR2 YYNGEE. The CDR3 nucleotides read TGTGCCAGCAGCGTAGTAGTCGGGCAGGGAGGCACTGAAGCTTTCTTT. It is translated as CASSVVVGQGGTEAFF.

This clonotype was recorded many times. V gene TRBV9 combines with J gene TRBJ2-7, with 7 positions matching TRBD2. V shed 4 bases, J shed 3 bases, and the junction held 10 bases outside the gene matches. Per the germline V gene, CDR1 is SGDLS and CDR2 is YYNGEE. The CDR3 runs to 15 residues. In nucleotides, the CDR3 is TGTGCCAGCAGCCTCGACAGCGGGGCGTACTACGAGCAGTACTTC. This encodes CASSLDSGAYYEQYF.